The 7 T cell receptor beta chains listed next were all sequenced from one sample in a study of radiotherapy plus CTLA-4 blockade in lung cancer (dated by TCRdb to the late 2010s). Library creation used the immunoSEQ multiplex PCR assay. The source is immuneACCESS, and TCRdb retained only in-frame sequences with V and J called. Part of the clones is not carried over; for the studies checked, unresolved V genes explain less than half of this, and the remainder is unexplained. The sample includes 35,000 to 45,000 clones, with roughly two thirds observed a single time. Together, the top ten hold more than 20% of the sample. The specimen was peripheral blood, collected from a patient treated with radiotherapy plus ipilimumab. These receptors were taken from a human donor with non-small cell lung cancer who had a partial response to radiotherapy plus ipilimumab.

The V call is TRBV5-1, the J call TRBJ2-1; a weak D match, TRBD2 (6 bases). V was shortened by 3 bases and J by 1 base, with 14 bases between the two germline ends. CDR1 and CDR2 from the germline V gene are SGHRS and YFSETQ. The CDR3 spans 16 residues. CDR3 in amino acids: CASSSSTGGSYNEQFF. The CDR3, as DNA: TGCGCCAGCAGCTCCTCCACTGGGGGGTCCTACAATGAGCAGTTCTTC.

This chain uses TRBV29-1 with TRBJ2-7; the match to TRBD2 covers 7 bases. In germline, CDR1 is SQVTM, CDR2 ANQGSEA. V gave up 5 bases and J gave up 4 bases; unmatched junction bases: 11. The CDR3 totals 14 residues. DNA for the CDR3: TGCAGCGTTTTTTCCGGGGGGTCTAATTACGAGCAGTACTTC. Translating it yields CSVFSGGSNYEQYF.

The chain carries TRBV5-1 and TRBJ2-7; 7 bases agree with TRBD2. The CDR3 spans 15 residues. Germline CDR1 SGHRS, CDR2 YFSETQ. The ends lost 4 bases at V and 0 bases at J; junction bases unmatched: 7. The CDR3 DNA reads TGCGCCAGCAGCCCCCCGGGAGGAAGCTCCTACGAGCAGTACTTC. This codes for CASSPPGGSSYEQYF.

Only one count was recorded for this clone. The rearrangement joins TRBV29-1 to TRBJ2-3; maybe TRBD2 (5 bases). The CDR3 sequence is 16 residues long. Germline-derived CDR1 and CDR2 are SQVTM and ANQGSEA. Trimming cost V 4 bases and J 2 bases, with 19 bases left between them. The CDR3 DNA is TGCAGCGTTGTAATCAAGTGGAGGACCCCCACAGATACGCAGTATTTT. It encodes CSVVIKWRTPTDTQYF.

The chain uses TRBV7-9 and TRBJ2-1; a weak D match, TRBD2 (7 bases). Germline CDR1 SEHNR, CDR2 FQNEAQ (reference sequence). Trimming shortened V by 5 bases and J by 2 bases, and 16 bases separated the two germline ends. CDR3 length: 16 residues. The chain's CDR3 is CASSPLARGPYNEQFF. The DNA for the CDR3 is TGTGCCAGCAGCCCCTTGGCGCGGGGGCCCTACAATGAGCAGTTCTTC.

This clone was seen a handful of times. The chain links TRBV7-3 to TRBJ1-5; D call uncertain. This CDR3 comprises 15 residues. V was cut by 2 bases and J by 0 bases, with 8 bases left in between. Germline V CDR1 and CDR2: SGHTA, FQGTGA. The CDR3 protein is CASSLASSSNQPQHF. CDR3 bases: TGTGCCAGCAGCTTAGCGTCAAGTAGCAATCAGCCCCAGCATTTT.

This clone occurred a few times. The chain links TRBV7-3 to TRBJ2-1; D uncertain. This CDR3 region has 16 residues. Germline CDR1 is SGHTA and CDR2 is FQGTGA. Trimming shortened V by 5 bases and J by 0 bases, and 14 bases separated the two germline ends. CDR3: CASSPSWSVSYNEQFF. CDR3 in DNA: TGTGCCAGCAGCCCATCGTGGAGCGTCTCCTACAATGAGCAGTTCTTC.